One and the same sample provided the 10 T cell receptor beta chains below, sequenced in a study of CD8 T cells in ankylosing spondylitis. Their cognate antigens are unknown. TCRdb re-called the 5' RACE reads with MiXCR, one entry per CDR3 protein. The sample lists about 750,000 distinct CDR3 sequences; roughly 19% were seen once. Findings and limits, study-wide: Blood from ankylosing spondylitis patients appeared to carry a characteristic eight-variant TCR beta motif.

Specimen: blood, either unsorted or a sorted T cell fraction (not recorded which). These TCRs come from a male donor with ankylosing spondylitis.

This clonotype was detected only a few times. This chain connects TRBV6-7 to TRBJ1-2; perhaps TRBD1 as D (5 bases). TRBV6-7 is annotated as an ORF whose role is uncertain. Trimming pared 0 bases from V and 7 bases from J, leaving 12 bases between. This CDR3 has 14 residues. DNA of the CDR3: TGTGCCAGCAGTTACTCGAGCCAGGGAGGTGGCTACACCTTC. As protein: CASSYSSQGGGYTF.

This clonotype was found a few times. J is TRBJ2-5 and V is TRBV5-1; no reliable D call. Trimming took off 5 bases at V and 3 bases at J, with 11 bases between the two ends. This CDR3 spans 13 amino acids. The germline V gene encodes CDR1 SGHRS and CDR2 YFSETQ. CDR3 loop: CASRTAREETQYF. In DNA, the CDR3 is TGCGCCAGCAGAACGGCTAGGGAAGAGACCCAGTACTTC.

The V gene is TRBV11-2, the J gene TRBJ2-1, with D unclear. CDR1 and CDR2 (germline): SGHAT, FQNNGV. The CDR3 sequence is 10 residues long. V dropped 4 bases and J dropped 8 bases, with 3 bases sitting between them. The chain's CDR3 is CASSWDEQFF. CDR3 in DNA: TGTGCCAGCAGCTGGGATGAGCAGTTCTTC.

This clonotype was seen just once. The rearrangement links TRBV9 to TRBJ2-5, with D possibly being TRBD2 (6 bases). CDR3 length: 15 residues. Germline V CDR1 and CDR2: SGDLS, YYNGEE. The V end was cut by 4 bases, the J end by 5 bases, with 18 bases between. The CDR3 sequence is CASSPLLAPGETQYF. The CDR3 bases are TGTGCCAGCAGCCCTCTACTAGCCCCCGGGGAGACCCAGTACTTC. Using reference TRBV9 and TRBJ2-5 for the parts outside the CDR3, the full variable domain is DSGVTQTPKHLITATGQRVTLRCSPRSGDLSVYWYQQSLDQGLQFLIQYYNGEERAKGNILERFSAQQFPDLHSELNLSSLELGDSALYFCASSPLLAPGETQYFGPGTRLLVL.

This clonotype was found a few times. The chain joins TRBV25-1 to TRBJ2-7, with D possibly TRBD2 on 5 matching bases. The V gene's germline CDR1 is MGHDK and CDR2 SYGVNS. The V and J ends lost 5 bases and 2 bases respectively, with 13 bases between them. The CDR3 length is 14 residues. The CDR3 DNA follows: TGTGCCAGCAGTTGGGCAGGACTCCCCTACGAGCAGTACTTC. Amino acids: CASSWAGLPYEQYF.

V and J are TRBV6-1 and TRBJ1-1; the D gene is possibly TRBD1 (5 bases). The germline CDR1 and CDR2 sequences are MNHNS and SASEGT. V lost 2 bases and J 6 bases, leaving 16 bases between the germline ends. The CDR3 is made up of 15 amino acids. CDR3 amino acids: CASSEFRGKSAEAFF. CDR3 DNA: TGTGCCAGCAGTGAATTTCGGGGGAAATCGGCTGAAGCTTTCTTT.

This clonotype turned up a few times. The V call is TRBV28, the J call TRBJ2-1, with D maybe TRBD1 (8 bases). In germline, CDR1 is MDHEN, CDR2 SYDVKM. The CDR3 sequence is 12 residues long. The V end was cut by 2 bases, the J end by 15 bases, with 14 bases between. The CDR3 is CASSLGQGGWFF. The CDR3 bases are TGTGCCAGCAGTTTAGGACAGGGAGGGTGGTTCTTC. Full variable domain (outside the CDR3, taken from reference TRBV28 and TRBJ2-1): DVKVTQSSRYLVKRTGEKVFLECVQDMDHENMFWYRQDPGLGLRLIYFSYDVKMKEKGDIPEGYSVSREKKERFSLILESASTNQTSMYLCASSLGQGGWFFGPGTRLTVL.

The rearrangement links TRBV2 to TRBJ1-5, with D maybe TRBD1 (5 bases). Germline lookup yields CDR1 SNHLY and CDR2 FYNNEI. Trimming left V 3 bases short and J 5 bases short, with 11 bases between. This CDR3 spans 14 amino acids. Written as DNA, the CDR3 is TGTGCCAGCAGTGATGGGGCACCCCATCAGCCCCAGCATTTT. Its protein product is CASSDGAPHQPQHF.

This clonotype showed up just a few times. This chain uses TRBV5-1 with TRBJ2-2; weak D call: TRBD1 (5 bases). Germline CDR1 SGHRS, CDR2 YFSETQ. This CDR3 comprises 15 residues. The germline V and J ends were trimmed by 6 bases and 4 bases, with 16 bases remaining between them. This CDR3 reads CASKDQGPATGELFF. CDR3 sequence (DNA): TGCGCCAGCAAGGACCAGGGCCCGGCCACCGGGGAGCTGTTTTTT.

The chain combines TRBV3-1 with TRBJ2-7, with D unclear. Trimming removed 1 base from V and 7 bases from J, with 17 bases in between. From germline, CDR1 is LGHDT and CDR2 YNNKEL (reference sequence). This CDR3 region has 15 residues. DNA for the CDR3: TGTGCCAGCAGCCAAGTTCAAGGGCCGACATCGGAGCAGTACTTC. It translates to CASSQVQGPTSEQYF.